This T cell receptor beta chain was profiled in a study of T-cell reconstitution after alpha-beta-depleted transplantation in children. This clonotype appeared many times. What it recognizes is unknown. Germline V gene data show CDR1 as ENHRY and CDR2 as SYGVKD. J gave up 4 bases and V 9 bases, and 6 bases lay outside the gene matches. CDR3 length: 15 residues. Regarding the study as a whole: Newly generated T cells supplied most T-cell counts and diversity one year post-transplant. Recipient T cells and thymic progenitors that survived were the source of the high TCRbeta diversity seen at day 60 in some patients. There were reportedly several hundred expanded graft clones from which alpha-beta T cells came about two months after transplant.

A TCRbeta library incorporating unique molecular identifiers was prepared. TCRdb passed the PCR reads through MiXCR, listing each CDR3 protein once. The sample lists roughly 100,000 distinct CDR3 sequences, over 6% occurring once. Here the sequenced sample was PBMCs, taken before TCRalphabeta/CD19-depleted stem cell transplant. The receptor's source is a boy aged 2 to 9 with acute lymphoblastic leukemia, due to receive a stem cell transplant. The chain couples TRBV10-3 to TRBJ2-2; 12 bases match TRBD2. The CDR3 DNA reads as TGTGCCATTAGGACTAGCGGGGCCGTCACCGGGGAGCTGTTTTTT. Amino acids: CAIRTSGAVTGELFF.